The 24 T cell receptor beta chains below come from one sample, sequenced in a study of Ad26.COV2.S vaccination and SARS-CoV-2 variants (dated by TCRdb to the early 2020s). Libraries were built with the immunoSEQ multiplex PCR assay. Sourced from immuneACCESS, this table was stored by TCRdb with only in-frame sequences that have V and J called. A share of the clones is absent; for the studies checked, an unresolved V gene accounts for under half, and the remainder has no known explanation. This sample has roughly 700,000 clones in its table, and 70% to 90% of those were observed once. The ten largest clonotypes hold approximately 1.5% of the sample. The sample's treatment or condition label, in plain terms: 19 received Ad26.COV2.S at low or high dose, single or two shots; 5 received placebo; per-sample allocation not given. For vaccine and placebo recipients, repertoires were sequenced using samples collected on day 63 after the first injection.

The sample here was peripheral blood, taken in a trial of Ad26.COV2.S vaccine versus placebo. These TCRs come from a person aged 18-60 years who received the Ad26.COV2.S COVID-19 vaccine or a placebo.

This clone was picked up many times. The chain recombines TRBV7-9 with TRBJ1-1, with D tentatively TRBD1 (6 bases). This CDR3 has 16 residues. Per the germline V gene, CDR1 is SEHNR and CDR2 is FQNEAQ (reference sequence). Trimming cost V 0 bases and J 3 bases, with 14 bases left between them. The DNA for the CDR3 is TGTGCCAGCAGCTTAGCGCCGGCAGGGGAGGACACTGAAGCTTTCTTT. As protein: CASSLAPAGEDTEAFF.

The chain has TRBV14 and TRBJ2-7; D may correspond to TRBD1 or TRBD2 (5 bases each). CDR1 and CDR2 (germline): SGHDN, FVKESK. The CDR3 has 15 residues. The V gene lost 3 bases and the J gene lost 2 bases, with 14 bases spanning the gap. In nucleotides, the CDR3 is TGTGCCAGCAGCCAGACAGTCCTGGGAGCCTACGAGCAGTACTTC. This codes for CASSQTVLGAYEQYF.

The V call is TRBV25-1, the J call TRBJ1-6; D is undetermined. This CDR3 contains 12 residues. The V gene lost 3 bases and the J gene lost 8 bases, with 5 bases spanning the gap. CDR1 and CDR2 from the germline V gene are MGHDK and SYGVNS. CDR3 coding DNA: TGTGCCAGCAGTGATCCGTATTCACCCCTCCACTTT. Translation: CASSDPYSPLHF.

The chain combines TRBV5-5 with TRBJ1-2, with D possibly matching TRBD1 (6 bases). Trimming left V 9 bases short and J 7 bases short, with 22 bases between. The CDR3 consists of 14 residues. The germline CDR1 and CDR2 sequences are SGHKS and YYEKEE (reference sequence). In DNA, the CDR3 is TGTGCCACGGGGGGGCAGGCCCTCGGCGGTGGCTACACCTTC. It translates to CATGGQALGGGYTF.

The chain joins TRBV7-9 to TRBJ2-1; 8 bases map to TRBD2. This CDR3 region has 15 residues. Germline assignment: CDR1 SEHNR and CDR2 FQNEAQ (reference sequence). The ends lost 1 base at V and 2 bases at J; junction bases unmatched: 1. The CDR3 here is CASSLDGGAYNEQFF. CDR3 DNA sequence: TGTGCCAGCAGCTTAGACGGGGGGGCCTACAATGAGCAGTTCTTC.

Remarks on this clone: A much larger clone lies one base from this, so it may be a read error. CDR3 sequence reads: CASSVRDRAYEQYF. The CDR3 nucleotides are TGTGCCAGCAGCGTCCGGGACAGGGCCTACGAGCAGTACTTC. The rearrangement uses TRBV7-8 and TRBJ2-7; 9 bases align to TRBD1. V lost 5 bases to trimming and J lost 2 bases; unmatched junction nucleotides: 4. Germline V lookup: CDR1 SGHVS, CDR2 FQNEAQ. CDR3 length equals 14 residues. The full variable domain, with the rest looked up from reference TRBV7-8 and TRBJ2-7, is GAGVSQSPRYKVAKRGQDVALRCDPISGHVSLFWYQQALGQGPEFLTYFQNEAQLDKSGLPSDRFFAERPEGSVSTLKIQRTQQEDSAVYLCASSVRDRAYEQYFGPGTRLTVT.

The rearrangement links TRBV6-2 or TRBV6-3 to TRBJ1-2, with no clear D. Trimming took off 0 bases at V and 8 bases at J, with 10 bases between the two ends. Germline assignment: CDR1 MNHEY and CDR2 SVGEGT. This CDR3 has 13 amino acids. The CDR3 bases are TGTGCCAGCAGTTACTCGATGGTTACGGGCTACACCTTC. Translation gives CASSYSMVTGYTF.

The rearrangement links TRBV6-6 to TRBJ1-1; D not certain. CDR1 and CDR2 from the germline V gene are MNHNY and SVGAGI (reference sequence). CDR3 length equals 13 residues. Trimming took off 6 bases at V and 0 bases at J, with 8 bases between the two ends. The CDR3 loop reads CASRASMNTEAFF. CDR3 DNA sequence: TGTGCCAGCAGGGCAAGTATGAACACTGAAGCTTTCTTT.

CDR3 in amino acids: CAWKDRHGYTF. CDR3 DNA sequence: TGTGCCTGGAAAGACAGACATGGCTACACCTTC. The chain couples TRBV30 to TRBJ1-2; perhaps TRBD1 as D (5 bases). The V end was cut by 4 bases, the J end by 6 bases, with 9 bases between. The CDR3 is made up of 11 amino acids. From germline, CDR1 is GTSNPN and CDR2 SVGIG (reference sequence).

V and J are TRBV6-5 and TRBJ2-7; 8 bases line up with TRBD2. This CDR3 has 12 amino acids. Unmatched junction bases numbered 7, after V lost 8 bases and J lost 7 bases. Looked up from germline, CDR1 is MNHEY and CDR2 is SVGAGI. The CDR3 region is CASRGGSREQYF. The DNA for the CDR3 is TGTGCCAGCCGGGGGGGCTCGAGGGAGCAGTACTTC.

In this sample, this clone turned up a few times. The chain is built from TRBV6-2 or TRBV6-3 and TRBJ2-3; a possible D gene is TRBD2 (6 bases). V was cut by 3 bases and J by 4 bases, with 17 bases left in between. In germline, CDR1 is MNHEY, CDR2 SVGEGT. This CDR3 has 16 amino acids. The CDR3 sequence: CASSYRGGDVPDTQYF. For the CDR3, the DNA is TGTGCCAGCAGTTATAGAGGCGGGGATGTTCCAGATACGCAGTATTTT.

This clone appeared a single time. The chain carries TRBV19 and TRBJ2-1; 7 bases line up with TRBD1. In germline, CDR1 is LNHDA, CDR2 SQIVND (reference sequence). The CDR3 spans 13 residues. Trimming took 3 bases from V and 6 from J; bases not matched to a gene: 2. CDR3 nucleotides: TGTGCCAGTAGTATGGGACAGCCCAATGAGCAGTTCTTC. It translates to CASSMGQPNEQFF.

The chain carries TRBV14 and TRBJ2-7; D not certain. The CDR3 runs 11 residues. Trimming took off 8 bases at V and 3 bases at J, with 8 bases between the two ends. Germline assignment: CDR1 SGHDN and CDR2 FVKESK. The CDR3, as DNA: TGTGCCAGCGGGTTTAACTACGAGCAGTACTTC. It yields the protein CASGFNYEQYF.

V gene TRBV30 combines with J gene TRBJ1-1; D uncertain. Deletions cut 3 bases from V and 7 bases from J, with 9 bases between. This CDR3 contains 11 residues. Germline lookup yields CDR1 GTSNPN and CDR2 SVGIG (reference sequence). This CDR3 is CAWSPQHEAFF. DNA for the CDR3: TGTGCCTGGAGCCCGCAACATGAAGCTTTCTTT.

V gene TRBV7-9 combines with J gene TRBJ2-6; 10 bases fit TRBD1. Trimming removed 3 bases from V and 0 bases from J; junction bases left unmatched: 8. This CDR3 has 19 amino acids. Germline assignment: CDR1 SEHNR and CDR2 FQNEAQ (reference sequence). The CDR3 region is CASSLGSGQGPSGANVLTF. In DNA, the CDR3 is TGTGCCAGCAGCTTGGGGTCGGGACAGGGGCCCTCTGGGGCCAACGTCCTGACTTTC.

The chain employs TRBV14 and TRBJ1-1; TRBD1 matches at 7 bases. This CDR3 contains 13 residues. V lost 4 bases, J lost 4 bases, and 3 bases stayed unmatched. Per germline, CDR1 SGHDN and CDR2 FVKESK. The CDR3 here is CASSLGQITEAFF. The CDR3 bases are TGTGCCAGCAGCCTGGGACAGATCACTGAAGCTTTCTTT.

This clone was detected only a few times. This chain joins TRBV19 and TRBJ1-5; weak D call: TRBD1 (6 bases). CDR3 length: 16 residues. V gave up 0 bases and J gave up 5 bases, with 14 bases separating them. Germline lookup yields CDR1 LNHDA and CDR2 SQIVND (reference sequence). The CDR3 DNA reads TGTGCCAGTAGTATAGATGTGCGCCAGGGGTATCAGCCCCAGCATTTT. Amino acid sequence: CASSIDVRQGYQPQHF.

The chain is built from TRBV7-6 and TRBJ2-7, with a weak D call TRBD1 (6 bases). This CDR3 has 13 amino acids. Germline V gives CDR1 SGHVS, CDR2 FNYEAQ. Trimming stripped 5 bases from V and 3 bases from J, with 11 bases between. The CDR3 nucleotides are TGTGCCAGCAGCCGAAGGACAGACTACGAGCAGTACTTC. Its protein product is CASSRRTDYEQYF.

V gene TRBV5-1 combines with J gene TRBJ1-6; TRBD1 is a possible D gene (5 bases). The CDR3 loop spans 14 amino acids. The V and J ends lost 5 bases and 7 bases respectively, with 13 bases between them. The V gene's germline CDR1 is SGHRS and CDR2 YFSETQ. CDR3 coding DNA: TGCGCCAGCAGGGGTACGGCAGGGAATTCACCCCTCCACTTT. It is translated as CASRGTAGNSPLHF.

V gene TRBV19 combines with J gene TRBJ2-7, with D possibly matching TRBD1 (6 bases). In germline, CDR1 is LNHDA, CDR2 SQIVND (reference sequence). This CDR3 comprises 14 residues. V gave up 6 bases and J gave up 3 bases, with 15 bases separating them. CDR3 residues: CASRAAGANYEQYF. DNA for the CDR3: TGTGCCAGTAGAGCCGCAGGGGCAAACTACGAGCAGTACTTC.

This clone has a single count. V is TRBV7-9 and J is TRBJ2-7; a possible D gene is TRBD2 (5 bases). Trimming took 5 bases from V and 7 from J, leaving 9 bases between them. The germline CDR1 and CDR2 sequences are SEHNR and FQNEAQ (reference sequence). This CDR3 has 11 amino acids. The CDR3 DNA sequence: TGTGCCAGCAGCGGAGGAGTTGAGCAGTACTTC. Its translation is CASSGGVEQYF.

The V gene is TRBV18, the J gene TRBJ1-5; 9 bases are shared with TRBD1. The CDR3 contains 19 residues. V lost 3 bases to trimming and J lost 4 bases; unmatched junction nucleotides: 16. CDR1 KGHSH and CDR2 LQKENI come from the germline V gene. CDR3 nucleotides: TGTGCCAGCTCACCCCGGGACAGGGCTACCAATTGGGAAAATCAGCCCCAGCATTTT. Amino acid sequence: CASSPRDRATNWENQPQHF. The full variable domain, in which reference TRBV18 and TRBJ1-5 provide the parts outside the CDR3, is NAGVMQNPRHLVRRRGQEARLRCSPMKGHSHVYWYRQLPEEGLKFMVYLQKENIIDESGMPKERFSAEFPKEGPSILRIQQVVRGDSAAYFCASSPRDRATNWENQPQHFGDGTRLSIL.

This clone was counted a few times. The rearrangement uses TRBV6-5 and TRBJ2-1, with D tentatively TRBD2 (5 bases). The CDR3 runs to 14 residues. V was pared by 0 bases and J by 4 bases, with 7 bases between. Per the germline V gene, CDR1 is MNHEY and CDR2 is SVGAGI. CDR3 in DNA: TGTGCCAGCAGTTACTCGAGGGATTACAATGAGCAGTTCTTC. Its translation is CASSYSRDYNEQFF.

V is TRBV7-9 and J is TRBJ1-6, with TRBD1 matching 8 bases. The CDR3 extends over 15 amino acids. In germline, CDR1 is SEHNR, CDR2 FQNEAQ (reference sequence). The ends lost 5 bases at V and 12 bases at J; junction bases unmatched: 12. The CDR3 sequence is CASSRGTGPLGPLHF. CDR3 DNA sequence: TGTGCCAGCAGCAGGGGGACAGGCCCCCTTGGACCCCTCCACTTT.